Shown below are 27 T cell receptor beta chains from a single sample sequenced in a study of blood T cell repertoires in COVID-19. Sequencing used immunoSEQ multiplex PCR; TCRdb keeps in-frame clones, though not all of them. The sample lists approximately 270,000 clones, about 86% occurring once. The sequenced material came from peripheral blood. The receptors here all came from a person between 65 and 79 years old with COVID-19, enrolled during active disease.

The rearrangement links TRBV18 to TRBJ2-7; 12 positions agree with TRBD1. V was clipped by 6 bases and J by 7 bases; unmatched bases: 13. Germline V CDR1 and CDR2: KGHSH, LQKENI. This CDR3 region has 16 residues. This CDR3 is CASSRAPGQGAREQYF. Here the CDR3 DNA reads TGTGCCAGCTCGCGAGCTCCGGGACAGGGGGCTAGGGAGCAGTACTTC.

This clone was counted at least ten times. This chain links TRBV24-1 with TRBJ2-1; tentatively, D is TRBD2 (6 bases). V lost 4 bases and J lost 5, with 17 bases in between. Germline loops: CDR1 KGHDR, CDR2 SFDVKD. CDR3 size: 16 residues. CDR3 in amino acids: CATSEGKRPGDNEQFF. DNA of the CDR3: TGTGCCACCAGTGAAGGGAAGCGACCGGGGGACAATGAGCAGTTCTTC.

The chain recombines TRBV7-6 with TRBJ2-2, with TRBD2 matching 14 bases. Trimming took 3 bases from V and 7 from J; bases not matched to a gene: 10. The CDR3 totals 18 residues. The V gene's germline CDR1 is SGHVS and CDR2 FNYEAQ. Here the CDR3 reads CASSLVGTSGSLDGELFF. The CDR3 DNA follows: TGTGCCAGCAGCTTGGTGGGGACTAGCGGGAGTTTGGACGGGGAGCTGTTTTTT.

The J gene is TRBJ2-2, the V gene TRBV5-1; D might be TRBD1 (5 bases). Trimming shortened V by 4 bases and J by 0 bases, and 7 bases separated the two germline ends. CDR3 length: 14 residues. Per the germline V gene, CDR1 is SGHRS and CDR2 is YFSETQ. The CDR3 nucleotides are TGCGCCAGCAGCGCAGGGCCGAACACCGGGGAGCTGTTTTTT. Translating gives CASSAGPNTGELFF.

J is TRBJ1-2 and V is TRBV4-3; 10 positions match TRBD1. CDR1 is LGHNA, CDR2 YSLEER, per germline. The trim removed 0 bases at V and 4 bases at J, leaving 8 bases unmatched. The CDR3 extends over 17 amino acids. The CDR3 nucleotides are TGCGCCAGCAGCCAAGACCTCTCCCGGGACAGGGGCTATGGCTACACCTTC. Amino acids: CASSQDLSRDRGYGYTF.

J is TRBJ2-7 and V is TRBV27; 9 nucleotides agree with TRBD1. CDR1 is MNHEY and CDR2 is SMNVEV in the germline V gene (reference sequence). The junction had 16 bases not matched to a gene; V was cut back by 11 bases and J by 5 bases. The CDR3 is 15 amino acids. The CDR3 DNA reads as TGTGCCGGCCGAGGGGGGGGACAGGGTTCCCACGAGCAGTACTTC. Encoded protein: CAGRGGGQGSHEQYF.

The J gene is TRBJ2-1, the V gene TRBV5-4, with 8 bases identical to TRBD2. CDR1 SGHNT and CDR2 YYREEE come from the germline V gene (reference sequence). V shed 4 bases and J 0 bases; nucleotides not matched to a gene: 6. CDR3 length: 16 residues. Written as DNA, the CDR3 is TGTGCCAGCAGCCCGGGGGGGATCGGCTCCTACAATGAGCAGTTCTTC. Encoded protein: CASSPGGIGSYNEQFF.

V usage is TRBV28 and J usage is TRBJ2-6; D uncertain. The CDR3 spans 16 residues. V was pared by 3 bases and J by 0 bases, with 9 bases between. The germline V gene has CDR1 MDHEN and CDR2 SYDVKM. This chain's CDR3 is CASSFSAGSGANVLTF. CDR3 bases: TGTGCCAGCAGTTTCTCCGCAGGCTCTGGGGCCAACGTCCTGACTTTC.

This clone was seen once. The chain links TRBV9 to TRBJ2-3, with 9 bases matching TRBD2. Germline values: CDR1 SGDLS, CDR2 YYNGEE. The CDR3 sequence is 16 residues long. V lost 0 bases to trimming and J lost 2 bases; unmatched junction nucleotides: 4. This CDR3 is CASSVEERGATDTQYF. The CDR3 DNA is TGTGCCAGCAGCGTAGAAGAGCGGGGGGCCACAGATACGCAGTATTTT. Variable domain in full (rest from reference TRBV9 and TRBJ2-3): DSGVTQTPKHLITATGQRVTLRCSPRSGDLSVYWYQQSLDQGLQFLIQYYNGEERAKGNILERFSAQQFPDLHSELNLSSLELGDSALYFCASSVEERGATDTQYFGPGTRLTVL.

This chain connects TRBV19 to TRBJ2-2; 8 bases agree with TRBD2. Trimming took 4 bases from V and 5 from J; bases not matched to a gene: 9. This CDR3 has 16 residues. Germline CDR1 reads LNHDA; CDR2 reads SQIVND (reference sequence). The CDR3 DNA sequence: TGTGCCAGTAGTACGGGGGGGCTACGAGGTACCGGGGAGCTGTTTTTT. It translates to CASSTGGLRGTGELFF.

The chain employs TRBV5-4 and TRBJ2-1; maybe TRBD2 (6 bases). The germline gives CDR1 SGHNT, CDR2 YYREEE (reference sequence). V was shortened by 3 bases and J by 0 bases, with 13 bases between the two germline ends. The length of the CDR3 is 16 residues. CDR3 DNA sequence: TGTGCCAGCAGCTCAATTGGCGGGAACTCCTACAATGAGCAGTTCTTC. Protein: CASSSIGGNSYNEQFF.

CDR3 sequence reads: CASSSMGLAGRGDTQYF. In nucleotides, the CDR3 is TGCGCCAGCAGCTCGATGGGACTAGCGGGGCGAGGAGATACGCAGTATTTT. The rearrangement links TRBV5-1 to TRBJ2-3; 13 bases line up with TRBD2. Germline assignment: CDR1 SGHRS and CDR2 YFSETQ. The CDR3 length is 17 residues. Losses at the gene ends were 3 bases for V and 5 bases for J; bases not matched to a gene: 9.

This rearrangement joins TRBV5-1 to TRBJ2-7; D call uncertain. V was pared by 4 bases and J by 0 bases, with 14 bases between. The CDR3 has 15 amino acids. Germline V lookup: CDR1 SGHRS, CDR2 YFSETQ. CDR3 DNA: TGCGCCAGCAGCCTCCTAGACCCAAGCTCCTACGAGCAGTACTTC. Protein: CASSLLDPSSYEQYF.

The chain employs TRBV30 and TRBJ1-4, with D tentatively TRBD1 (6 bases). Germline V gives CDR1 GTSNPN, CDR2 SVGIG (reference sequence). Trimming stripped 1 base from V and 8 bases from J, with 11 bases between. The CDR3 loop spans 13 amino acids. The CDR3 loop is CAWSAGVGEKLFF. CDR3 nucleotide sequence: TGTGCCTGGAGTGCAGGGGTAGGGGAAAAACTGTTTTTT.

This chain links TRBV3-1 (or the pseudogene TRBV3-2) with TRBJ1-5; D perhaps matches TRBD1 (6 bases). The ends were cut back, 0 bases at V and 5 bases at J, with 11 bases in the middle. The germline CDR1 and CDR2 sequences are LGHDT and YNNKEL (reference sequence). The CDR3 has 15 residues. The CDR3, as DNA: TGTGCCAGCAGCCAAGATCACAGGGCGTATCAGCCCCAGCATTTT. Translated, it gives CASSQDHRAYQPQHF.

The V and J genes are TRBV19 and TRBJ2-7; D call uncertain. The V gene lost 4 bases and the J gene lost 3 bases, with 22 bases spanning the gap. The CDR3 is 17 amino acids. Germline-derived CDR1 and CDR2 are LNHDA and SQIVND (reference sequence). In DNA form, the CDR3 reads TGTGCCAGTAGTAAAGGAGTCGAAAGACCAGTCTTCTACGAGCAGTACTTC. Protein product: CASSKGVERPVFYEQYF.

This sequence joins TRBV6-4 and TRBJ1-2, with D unresolved. Looked up from germline, CDR1 is MRHNA and CDR2 is SNTAGT. V was pared by 5 bases and J by 1 base, with 17 bases between. This CDR3 is built from 16 residues. The chain's CDR3 is CASSRPTREYNYGYTF. The CDR3 nucleotides read TGTGCCAGCAGTCGTCCCACTCGGGAGTATAACTATGGCTACACCTTC.

The rearrangement joins TRBV6-5 to TRBJ1-2, with a tentative D call TRBD1 (5 bases). Germline values: CDR1 MNHEY, CDR2 SVGAGI. The CDR3 length is 13 residues. V was clipped by 9 bases and J by 3 bases, with 14 bases between them. CDR3 in DNA: TGTGCCAGTTTGGAGGGGCAGGACTATGGCTACACCTTC. This encodes CASLEGQDYGYTF.

This sequence joins TRBV4-3 and TRBJ2-2; 9 positions agree with TRBD2. This CDR3 has 18 amino acids. The junction had 15 bases not matched to a gene; V was cut back by 3 bases and J by 7 bases. Germline values: CDR1 LGHNA, CDR2 YSLEER. The CDR3 bases are TGCGCCAGCAGCCAGGGATGGGTTGCGGGAGGGCCCGGCGGGGAGCTGTTTTTT. Translated, it gives CASSQGWVAGGPGGELFF.

V usage is TRBV3-1 (or the pseudogene TRBV3-2) and J usage is TRBJ1-5, with D unclear. The V end was cut by 0 bases, the J end by 6 bases, with 12 bases between. The CDR3 sequence is 15 residues long. Looked up from germline, CDR1 is LGHDT and CDR2 is YNNKEL (reference sequence). The CDR3 loop is CASSQDGGLGQPQHF. The CDR3 region has the DNA TGTGCCAGCAGCCAAGACGGCGGGTTGGGTCAGCCCCAGCATTTT.

This clone was detected a few times. This sequence joins TRBV4-3 and TRBJ1-5, with TRBD1 matching over 7 bases. Trimming cost V 5 bases and J 2 bases; bases outside gene matches: 9. The CDR3 has 16 residues. Germline-derived CDR1 and CDR2 are LGHNA and YSLEER. The CDR3 DNA follows: TGCGCCAGCAGCTTCCCGACAGGGTTCCGCAATCAGCCCCAGCATTTT. Amino acid sequence: CASSFPTGFRNQPQHF.

V and J are TRBV29-1 and TRBJ2-7, with TRBD1 matching 7 bases. With 4 bases clipped from V and 6 bases from J, the junction kept 6 bases outside the gene matches. This CDR3 spans 12 amino acids. CDR1 is SQVTM and CDR2 is ANQGSEA in the germline V gene. The CDR3 DNA reads as TGCAGCGTTGCACAGGGGTCCGGCGAGCAGTACTTC. Translating it yields CSVAQGSGEQYF.

This clone was counted once. This rearrangement joins TRBV6-2 or TRBV6-3 to TRBJ2-3; no firm D call. CDR3 length equals 12 residues. CDR1 is MNHEY and CDR2 is SVGEGT in the germline V gene. V was trimmed by 6 bases and J by 6 bases, leaving 10 bases between them. The chain's CDR3 is CASSEPTDTQYF. In nucleotides, the CDR3 is TGTGCCAGCAGCGAACCTACCGATACGCAGTATTTT.

The chain employs TRBV6-6 and TRBJ1-5; possible D gene TRBD1, 6 bases. CDR1 MNHNY and CDR2 SVGAGI come from the germline V gene (reference sequence). The CDR3 runs to 16 residues. With 2 bases removed from V and 0 bases from J, the gap between germline ends came to 11 bases. The DNA for the CDR3 is TGTGCCAGCAGTTACAACGGACAGCATAGCAATCAGCCCCAGCATTTT. Protein: CASSYNGQHSNQPQHF.

The rearrangement joins TRBV5-4 to TRBJ2-2; TRBD1 matches 8 bases. Germline assignment: CDR1 SGHNT and CDR2 YYREEE (reference sequence). The CDR3 loop spans 15 amino acids. Losses at the gene ends were 0 bases for V and 7 bases for J; bases not matched to a gene: 5. Here the CDR3 DNA reads TGTGCCAGCAGCTTGGACAGGGGGAGAGACGGGGAGCTGTTTTTT. Amino acid sequence: CASSLDRGRDGELFF. Looking up the rest from reference TRBV5-4 and TRBJ2-2 gives the full variable domain: ETGVTQSPTHLIKTRGQQVTLRCSSQSGHNTVSWYQQALGQGPQFIFQYYREEENGRGNFPPRFSGLQFPNYSSELNVNALELDDSALYLCASSLDRGRDGELFFGEGSRLTVL.

The chain recombines TRBV11-2 with TRBJ2-1, with TRBD2 matching over 9 bases. Germline V lookup: CDR1 SGHAT, CDR2 FQNNGV. The CDR3 runs to 16 residues. V gave up 3 bases and J gave up 7 bases; unmatched junction bases: 10. The CDR3 DNA reads TGTGCCAGCAGCTTTTCTAGCGGGGCGAAACTAAATGAGCAGTTCTTC. Amino acids: CASSFSSGAKLNEQFF.

The rearrangement joins TRBV6-5 to TRBJ2-5; TRBD1 agrees at 7 bases. Germline V lookup: CDR1 MNHEY, CDR2 SVGAGI. This CDR3 has 14 amino acids. V lost 6 bases to trimming and J lost 2 bases; unmatched junction nucleotides: 6. CDR3 amino acids: CASRPDRVQETQYF. The CDR3 DNA is TGTGCCAGCAGGCCAGACAGGGTGCAAGAGACCCAGTACTTC.